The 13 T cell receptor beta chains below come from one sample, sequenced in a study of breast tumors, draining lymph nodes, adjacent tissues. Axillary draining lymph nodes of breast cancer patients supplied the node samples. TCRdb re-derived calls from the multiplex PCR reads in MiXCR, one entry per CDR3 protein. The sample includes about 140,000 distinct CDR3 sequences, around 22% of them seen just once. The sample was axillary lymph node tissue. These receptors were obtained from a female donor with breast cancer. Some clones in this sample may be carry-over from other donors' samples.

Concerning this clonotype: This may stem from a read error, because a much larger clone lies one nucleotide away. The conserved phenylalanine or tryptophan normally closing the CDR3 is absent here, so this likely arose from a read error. The CDR3 sequence is CAWRRDLDYEQYL. The CDR3 nucleotides read TGTGCCTGGAGGCGGGACTTGGACTACGAGCAGTACCTC. The rearrangement links TRBV30 to TRBJ2-7; a possible D gene is TRBD2 (6 bases). Germline V gene sequence: CDR1 GTSNPN, CDR2 SVGIG (reference sequence). The CDR3 totals 13 residues. Trimming stripped 3 bases from V and 3 bases from J, with 12 bases between.

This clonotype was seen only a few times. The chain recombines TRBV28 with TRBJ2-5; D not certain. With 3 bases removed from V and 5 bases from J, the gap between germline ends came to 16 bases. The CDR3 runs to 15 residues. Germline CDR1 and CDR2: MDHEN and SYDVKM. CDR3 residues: CASSFAQSLGETQYF. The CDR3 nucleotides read TGTGCCAGCAGTTTCGCCCAGTCTCTCGGGGAGACCCAGTACTTC.

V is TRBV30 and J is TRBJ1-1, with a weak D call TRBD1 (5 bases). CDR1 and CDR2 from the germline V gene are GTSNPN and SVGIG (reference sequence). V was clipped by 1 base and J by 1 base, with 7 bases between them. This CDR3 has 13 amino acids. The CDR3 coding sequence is TGTGCCTGGAGTGCCAGGGAGAACACTGAAGCTTTCTTT. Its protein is CAWSARENTEAFF.

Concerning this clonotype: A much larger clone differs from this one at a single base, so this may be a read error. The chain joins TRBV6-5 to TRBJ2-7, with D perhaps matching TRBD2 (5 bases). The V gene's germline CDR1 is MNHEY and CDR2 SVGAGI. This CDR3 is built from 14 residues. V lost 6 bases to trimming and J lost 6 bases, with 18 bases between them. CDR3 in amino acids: CASRGSVQAGEQYF. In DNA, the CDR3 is TGTGCCAGCAGGGGTAGCGTTCAGGCGGGCGAGCAGTACTTC.

The CDR3 DNA reads TGTGCCAGCAGCGGGACTAGCGGGAGGTACAACTACGAGCAGTACTTC. It encodes CASSGTSGRYNYEQYF. This chain connects TRBV28 to TRBJ2-7; 15 positions agree with TRBD2. CDR3 length: 16 amino acids. V lost 6 bases and J lost 3; bases outside the gene matches: 6. CDR1 is MDHEN and CDR2 is SYDVKM in the germline V gene.

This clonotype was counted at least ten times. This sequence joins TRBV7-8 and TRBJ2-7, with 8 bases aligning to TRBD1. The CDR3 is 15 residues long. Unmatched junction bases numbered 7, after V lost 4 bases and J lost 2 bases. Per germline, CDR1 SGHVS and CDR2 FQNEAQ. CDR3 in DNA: TGTGCCAGCAGCTCCGAGGACAGGGCCCCCTACGAGCAGTACTTC. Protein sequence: CASSSEDRAPYEQYF.

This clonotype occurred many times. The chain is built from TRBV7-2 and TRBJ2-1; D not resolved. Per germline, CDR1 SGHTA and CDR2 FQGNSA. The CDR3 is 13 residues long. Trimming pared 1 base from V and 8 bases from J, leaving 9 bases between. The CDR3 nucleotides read TGTGCCAGCAGCTTAGGCCGGATAGATGAGCAGTTCTTC. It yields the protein CASSLGRIDEQFF. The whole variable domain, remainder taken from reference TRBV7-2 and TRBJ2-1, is GAGVSQSPSNKVTEKGKDVELRCDPISGHTALYWYRQSLGQGLEFLIYFQGNSAPDKSGLPSDRFSAERTGGSVSTLTIQRTQQEDSAVYLCASSLGRIDEQFFGPGTRLTVL.

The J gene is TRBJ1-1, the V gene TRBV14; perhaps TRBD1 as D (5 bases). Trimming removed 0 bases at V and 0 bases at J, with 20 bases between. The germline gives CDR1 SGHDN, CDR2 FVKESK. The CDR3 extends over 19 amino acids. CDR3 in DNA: TGTGCCAGCAGCCAAGAACCGTCAGGGCCGATGGAATTGAACACTGAAGCTTTCTTT. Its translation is CASSQEPSGPMELNTEAFF.

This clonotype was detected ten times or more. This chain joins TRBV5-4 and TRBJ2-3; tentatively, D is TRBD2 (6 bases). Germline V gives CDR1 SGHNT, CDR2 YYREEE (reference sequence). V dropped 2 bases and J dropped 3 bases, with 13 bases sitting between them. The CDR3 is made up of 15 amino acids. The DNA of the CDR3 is TGTGCCAGCAGCTTTCGGGGGAAGGGAACAGATACGCAGTATTTT. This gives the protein CASSFRGKGTDTQYF.

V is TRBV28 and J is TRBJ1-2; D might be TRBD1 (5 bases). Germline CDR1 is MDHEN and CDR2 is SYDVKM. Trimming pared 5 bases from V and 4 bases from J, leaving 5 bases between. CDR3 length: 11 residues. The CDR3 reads CASSGGYGYTF. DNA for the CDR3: TGTGCCAGCAGTGGGGGCTATGGCTACACCTTC.

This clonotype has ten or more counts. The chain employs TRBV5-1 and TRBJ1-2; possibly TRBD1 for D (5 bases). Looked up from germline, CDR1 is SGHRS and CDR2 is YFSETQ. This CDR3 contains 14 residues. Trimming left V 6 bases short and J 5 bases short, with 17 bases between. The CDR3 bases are TGCGCCAGCAAAACTGGAGGGGTCAATTATGGCTACACCTTC. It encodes CASKTGGVNYGYTF.

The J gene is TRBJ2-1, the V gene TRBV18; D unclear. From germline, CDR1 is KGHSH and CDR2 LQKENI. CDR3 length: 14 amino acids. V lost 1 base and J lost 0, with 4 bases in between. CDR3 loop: CASSPRGSYNEQFF. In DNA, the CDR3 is TGTGCCAGCTCACCACGGGGCTCCTACAATGAGCAGTTCTTC.

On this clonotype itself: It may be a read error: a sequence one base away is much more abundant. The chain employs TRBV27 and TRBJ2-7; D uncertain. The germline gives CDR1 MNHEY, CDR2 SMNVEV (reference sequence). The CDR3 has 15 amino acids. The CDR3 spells CASSLSPGRTYEQCF. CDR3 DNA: TGTGCCAGCAGTTTATCACCCGGACGGACCTACGAGCAGTGCTTC.